Below, 23 T cell receptor beta chains from the same sample are listed, as sequenced in a study of T cell changes during pregnancy in multiple sclerosis. TCRdb keeps only in-frame clones here, not all; method: immunoSEQ multiplex PCR. This table has approximately 73,000 clones, approximately 92% appearing once. Sequences were derived from CD4+ T cells from peripheral blood mononuclear cells, sampled before pregnancy. The receptors originated from a female donor with multiple sclerosis, enrolled in a pregnancy study.

The CDR3 spells CASRVAGGYEQYF. CDR3 nucleotides: TGTGCCAGCAGGGTAGCGGGGGGGTACGAGCAGTACTTC. V and J are TRBV2 and TRBJ2-7; TRBD2 aligns across 11 bases. The CDR3 spans 13 residues. The V gene end was trimmed by 6 bases and the J gene end by 4 bases; junction bases not matched to a gene: 2. Germline-derived CDR1 and CDR2 are SNHLY and FYNNEI.

This chain connects TRBV19 to TRBJ2-7, with D perhaps matching TRBD2 (6 bases). CDR1 is LNHDA and CDR2 is SQIVND in the germline V gene (reference sequence). CDR3 length: 13 residues. V lost 7 bases to trimming and J lost 2 bases, with 12 bases between them. CDR3 residues: CASKRRDTYEQYF. CDR3 coding DNA: TGTGCCAGTAAGAGGAGGGATACCTACGAGCAGTACTTC.

The rearrangement links TRBV10-3 to TRBJ2-7, with D tentatively TRBD1 (5 bases). This CDR3 has 12 residues. Trimming took 5 bases from V and 0 from J, leaving 5 bases between them. The germline V gene encodes CDR1 ENHRY and CDR2 SYGVKD. The CDR3 region is CAISQGSYEQYF. DNA of the CDR3: TGTGCCATCAGTCAGGGCTCCTACGAGCAGTACTTC.

This clone was observed a handful of times. This chain uses TRBV2 with TRBJ1-1, with TRBD1 matching over 8 bases. The V gene end was trimmed by 2 bases and the J gene end by 2 bases; junction bases not matched to a gene: 1. The CDR3 consists of 14 residues. Looked up from germline, CDR1 is SNHLY and CDR2 is FYNNEI. The CDR3 DNA is TGTGCCAGCAGTGAACAGGGGGCAAACACTGAAGCTTTCTTT. This sequence encodes CASSEQGANTEAFF. The entire variable domain, with the rest obtained from reference TRBV2 and TRBJ1-1, is as follows: EPEVTQTPSHQVTQMGQEVILRCVPISNHLYFYWYRQILGQKVEFLVSFYNNEISEKSEIFDDQFSVERPDGSNFTLKIRSTKLEDSAMYFCASSEQGANTEAFFGQGTRLTVV.

This chain connects TRBV6-6 to TRBJ2-7, with 9 bases matching TRBD1. Germline trimming cut 5 bases from V and 3 bases from J; bases unmatched to any gene: 5. Germline loops: CDR1 MNHNY, CDR2 SVGAGI (reference sequence). This CDR3 spans 14 amino acids. DNA for the CDR3: TGTGCCAGCAGTCACGGGACAGGGAACTACGAGCAGTACTTC. Amino acids: CASSHGTGNYEQYF.

This chain links TRBV18 with TRBJ2-1; possibly TRBD2 for D (5 bases). Germline V gene sequence: CDR1 KGHSH, CDR2 LQKENI. The CDR3 spans 15 residues. Trimming took 6 bases from V and 4 from J, leaving 16 bases between them. The chain's CDR3 is CASSPLSTGYNEQFF. In DNA form, the CDR3 reads TGTGCCAGCTCCCCCCTTAGCACGGGGTACAATGAGCAGTTCTTC.

CDR3 nucleotide sequence: TGTGCCAGCAGCTTAGGCCTGAGGATGAACGGGGAGCTGTTTTTT. As protein: CASSLGLRMNGELFF. The gene calls are TRBV7-8 and TRBJ2-2; D gene uncertain. V was shortened by 1 base and J by 7 bases, with 13 bases between the two germline ends. This CDR3 is built from 15 residues. Germline loops: CDR1 SGHVS, CDR2 FQNEAQ.

The genes are TRBV13 and TRBJ1-1; D unclear. V lost 5 bases and J lost 0, with 10 bases in between. The CDR3 length is 14 residues. CDR1 is PRHDT, CDR2 FYEKMQ, per germline (reference sequence). The CDR3 DNA sequence: TGTGCCAGCAGCCATGACACCTTGAACACTGAAGCTTTCTTT. Translation gives CASSHDTLNTEAFF.

The chain uses TRBV5-1 and TRBJ1-2; maybe TRBD1 (6 bases). Trimming pared 0 bases from V and 4 bases from J, leaving 10 bases between. The CDR3 contains 14 residues. Germline loops: CDR1 SGHRS, CDR2 YFSETQ. The CDR3 DNA is TGCGCCAGCAGCTTGGAAGCGGACAGCTATGGCTACACCTTC. Amino acids: CASSLEADSYGYTF.

The rearrangement links TRBV25-1 to TRBJ1-2, with 7 nucleotides matching TRBD1. The trim removed 2 bases at V and 4 bases at J, leaving 4 bases unmatched. The CDR3 is 14 residues long. The germline CDR1 and CDR2 sequences are MGHDK and SYGVNS. CDR3 DNA: TGTGCCAGCAGTGAACCCGGACAGGTCTATGGCTACACCTTC. This encodes CASSEPGQVYGYTF.

The rearrangement links TRBV7-9 to TRBJ1-2; D remains ambiguous. CDR1 and CDR2 (germline): SEHNR, FQNEAQ (reference sequence). The V gene lost 5 bases and the J gene lost 8 bases, with 15 bases spanning the gap. This CDR3 is built from 13 residues. CDR3: CASSPQLTGGYTF. CDR3 nucleotides: TGTGCCAGCAGCCCACAGCTAACGGGGGGCTACACCTTC.

The V and J genes are TRBV6-5 and TRBJ1-3; unclear D gene. The CDR3 spans 14 residues. CDR1 and CDR2 (germline): MNHEY, SVGAGI. Between the trimmed V and J ends, which lost 6 bases and 1 base, there was a span of 10 bases. CDR3: CASSPTLSGNTIYF. In DNA, the CDR3 is TGTGCCAGCAGCCCTACCTTATCTGGAAACACCATATATTTT.

This chain joins TRBV30 and TRBJ1-5, with a possible D match to TRBD1 (6 bases). V was cut by 3 bases and J by 2 bases, with 14 bases left in between. CDR3 size: 15 residues. The germline gives CDR1 GTSNPN, CDR2 SVGIG (reference sequence). The CDR3 DNA reads TGTGCCTGGAGGGGAGGGGGTCTAGGCAATCAGCCCCAGCATTTT. This codes for CAWRGGGLGNQPQHF. Full variable domain (missing parts from reference TRBV30 and TRBJ1-5): SQTIHQWPATLVQPVGSPLSLECTVEGTSNPNLYWYRQAAGRGLQLLFYSVGIGQISSEVPQNLSASRPQDRQFILSSKKLLLSDSGFYLCAWRGGGLGNQPQHFGDGTRLSIL.

V usage is TRBV7-3 and J usage is TRBJ2-2; 14 bases match TRBD2. CDR1 SGHTA and CDR2 FQGTGA come from the germline V gene. This CDR3 contains 16 residues. The junction had 4 bases not matched to a gene; V was cut back by 5 bases and J by 5 bases. The CDR3 region has the DNA TGTGCCAGCAGCCCCCGGACTAGCGGGAGGACCGGGGAGCTGTTTTTT. This translates into CASSPRTSGRTGELFF. Combining the CDR3 with reference TRBV7-3 and TRBJ2-2 gives the whole variable domain GAGVSQTPSNKVTEKGKYVELRCDPISGHTALYWYRQSLGQGPEFLIYFQGTGAADDSGLPNDRFFAVRPEGSVSTLKIQRTERGDSAVYLCASSPRTSGRTGELFFGEGSRLTVL.

This chain joins TRBV28 and TRBJ2-3; perhaps TRBD2 as D (5 bases). Per germline, CDR1 MDHEN and CDR2 SYDVKM. There are 15 residues in the CDR3. V was pared by 5 bases and J by 2 bases, with 14 bases between. The DNA for the CDR3 is TGTGCCAGCAGTCCCTCGGGGAGCCCCACAGATACGCAGTATTTT. Translation: CASSPSGSPTDTQYF.

V gene TRBV9 combines with J gene TRBJ2-1; TRBD2 aligns across 8 bases. V gave up 0 bases and J gave up 1 base; unmatched junction bases: 3. CDR1 and CDR2 (germline): SGDLS, YYNGEE. The length of the CDR3 is 16 residues. This chain's CDR3 is CASSVAAGESYNEQFF. As DNA, the CDR3 is TGTGCCAGCAGCGTAGCAGCGGGAGAGTCCTACAATGAGCAGTTCTTC.

V usage is TRBV9 and J usage is TRBJ1-4; TRBD1 agrees at 7 bases. The length of the CDR3 is 16 residues. The germline V gene encodes CDR1 SGDLS and CDR2 YYNGEE. The V gene end was trimmed by 6 bases and the J gene end by 0 bases; junction bases not matched to a gene: 8. CDR3: CASNRQGDATNEKLFF. The CDR3 nucleotides read TGTGCCAGCAACCGACAGGGAGACGCAACTAATGAAAAACTGTTTTTT. Based on the CDR3 plus reference TRBV9 and TRBJ1-4, the full variable domain is DSGVTQTPKHLITATGQRVTLRCSPRSGDLSVYWYQQSLDQGLQFLIQYYNGEERAKGNILERFSAQQFPDLHSELNLSSLELGDSALYFCASNRQGDATNEKLFFGSGTQLSVL.

J is TRBJ1-4 and V is TRBV6-1; 8 bases map to TRBD1. The CDR3 length is 15 residues. V lost 6 bases, J lost 3 bases, and 6 bases stayed unmatched. Germline V lookup: CDR1 MNHNS, CDR2 SASEGT. CDR3 nucleotides: TGTGCCAGCAGCTGGGACAGGATTGCTAATGAAAAACTGTTTTTT. It yields the protein CASSWDRIANEKLFF.

This chain joins TRBV7-2 and TRBJ2-1; possibly TRBD2 for D (5 bases). There are 16 residues in the CDR3. V lost 2 bases and J 0 bases, leaving 11 bases between the germline ends. The germline CDR1 and CDR2 sequences are SGHTA and FQGNSA. The CDR3 here is CASSLSPGFSYNEQFF. Written as DNA, the CDR3 is TGTGCCAGCAGCTTATCTCCGGGGTTCTCCTACAATGAGCAGTTCTTC.

The chain employs TRBV28 and TRBJ2-1; 10 bases are a match to TRBD2. The CDR3 sequence is 17 residues long. Looked up from germline, CDR1 is MDHEN and CDR2 is SYDVKM. With V trimmed by 3 bases and J by 0 bases, 5 bases remained unmatched. Here the CDR3 DNA reads TGTGCCAGCAGTTTTCTTAGCGGGAGGAGCTCCTACAATGAGCAGTTCTTC. This encodes CASSFLSGRSSYNEQFF.

This chain links TRBV7-2 with TRBJ2-4, with D perhaps matching TRBD1 (6 bases). This CDR3 contains 17 residues. Germline V gene sequence: CDR1 SGHTA, CDR2 FQGNSA. V shed 1 base and J shed 1 base, with 14 bases lying between them. The CDR3, as DNA: TGTGCCAGCAGCTTAGGTAGTGGCCAGGGGGCCAAAAACATTCAGTACTTC. Translated, it gives CASSLGSGQGAKNIQYF.

The rearrangement uses TRBV6-1 and TRBJ2-7, with D perhaps TRBD2 (6 bases). The V end lost 7 bases, the J end lost 7 bases, and 17 bases lay between the germline ends. The CDR3 has 13 amino acids. Germline loops: CDR1 MNHNS, CDR2 SASEGT. Here the CDR3 reads CASNRDFRGEQYF. As DNA, the CDR3 is TGTGCCAGCAACCGGGACTTTCGCGGGGAGCAGTACTTC.

CDR3 protein: CASSLGQGATDTQYF. The DNA of the CDR3 is TGTGCCAGCAGCCTAGGACAGGGGGCCACAGATACGCAGTATTTT. V is TRBV9 and J is TRBJ2-3; 11 bases match TRBD1. The J segment lost 2 bases and the V segment lost 4 bases, leaving 3 bases of the junction unmatched. CDR3 length equals 15 residues. The germline gives CDR1 SGDLS, CDR2 YYNGEE.